This TCR beta chain was captured by sequencing in a study of blood T cell repertoires in COVID-19. Study as a whole: The study drew acute and convalescent COVID-19 samples from the United States, Italy and Spain. PBMCs, B-cell-depleted T cells, or T cells were the source of the cDNA or gDNA that made up the material.

Authors' data handling: Cell counts per sample came from amplifying reference gene primers. Produced via immunoSEQ multiplex PCR; TCRdb's table is partial and in-frame only. V and J calls and clone size come straight from that table; D and trimming were deduced from the DNA. The sample carries about 320,000 clones, around four fifths recorded once. The CDR3 consists of 12 residues. V was cut by 3 bases and J by 4 bases, with 4 bases left in between. Germline CDR1 is MNHEY and CDR2 is SMNVEV (reference sequence). This sequence joins TRBV27 and TRBJ1-5; no clear D. The sequence was collected from a woman between 50 and 59 years old with acute or convalescent COVID-19. The sequencing sample was made of peripheral blood. The CDR3 protein is CASSFRNQPQHF. In nucleotides, the CDR3 is TGTGCCAGCAGTTTTAGAAATCAGCCCCAGCATTTT.